Listed here are 26 T cell receptor beta chains from one sample, sequenced in a study of beta chain features in type 1 diabetes. Investigators reverse transcribed all isolated RNA, so they sequenced expressed TCRB transcripts. The method was immunoSEQ multiplex PCR; TCRdb's version includes in-frame clones alone and lacks a portion of them. The table lists about 620,000 clones, roughly a sixth of them singletons. The material sequenced was naive CD4+ T cells from blood. These TCRs come from a young man in good health.

This clone was counted ten times or more. The chain joins TRBV4-3 to TRBJ1-4; TRBD1 matches 9 bases. Germline assignment: CDR1 LGHNA and CDR2 YSLEER. The CDR3 consists of 14 residues. The J segment lost 8 bases and the V segment lost 1 base, leaving 2 bases of the junction unmatched. The CDR3 protein is CASSQGQGVEKLFF. In DNA form, the CDR3 reads TGCGCCAGCAGCCAAGGACAGGGGGTGGAAAAACTGTTTTTT.

V is TRBV5-6 and J is TRBJ2-5; D is perhaps TRBD1 (6 bases). Trimming shortened V by 4 bases and J by 5 bases, and 21 bases separated the two germline ends. The CDR3 is 16 amino acids. Germline V gene sequence: CDR1 SGHDT, CDR2 YYEEEE. CDR3 in DNA: TGTGCCAGCAGCCGACCCGATCACAGGGTCATGGAGACCCAGTACTTC. Protein: CASSRPDHRVMETQYF.

This clone was recorded a few times. This sample includes further DNA sequences coding for the same CDR3. The rearrangement joins TRBV9 to TRBJ1-4; weak D call: TRBD1 (6 bases). From germline, CDR1 is SGDLS and CDR2 YYNGEE. V was cut by 3 bases and J by 2 bases, with 8 bases left in between. This CDR3 has 14 residues. The CDR3 here is CASSEGGTNEKLFF. The CDR3, as DNA: TGTGCCAGCAGCGAGGGGGGCACTAATGAAAAACTGTTTTTT.

The J gene is TRBJ2-5, the V gene TRBV7-9; D perhaps matches TRBD1 (6 bases). CDR1 and CDR2 from the germline V gene are SEHNR and FQNEAQ (reference sequence). The length of the CDR3 is 14 residues. The V end lost 2 bases, the J end lost 3 bases, and 10 bases lay between the germline ends. Here the CDR3 DNA reads TGTGCCAGCAGCTTATCAAACAGGGAAGAGACCCAGTACTTC. This translates into CASSLSNREETQYF.

The chain recombines TRBV11-2 with TRBJ2-1; 13 bases match TRBD2. The junction had 0 bases not matched to a gene; V was cut back by 1 base and J by 6 bases. Germline-derived CDR1 and CDR2 are SGHAT and FQNNGV. The CDR3 is 15 residues long. Here the CDR3 reads CASSLGTSGSNEQFF. As DNA, the CDR3 is TGTGCCAGCAGCTTAGGGACTAGCGGGAGCAATGAGCAGTTCTTC.

The chain carries TRBV5-6 and TRBJ2-7; D uncertain. There are 14 residues in the CDR3. V lost 0 bases to trimming and J lost 5 bases, with 12 bases between them. From germline, CDR1 is SGHDT and CDR2 YYEEEE. CDR3 in DNA: TGTGCCAGCAGCTTGGCCGGCAGAGTCAACGAGCAGTACTTC. Its protein product is CASSLAGRVNEQYF.

This chain links TRBV9 with TRBJ2-1, with 8 nucleotides matching TRBD2. The germline gives CDR1 SGDLS, CDR2 YYNGEE. This CDR3 has 15 amino acids. After removal of 2 bases from V and 0 bases from J, the junction contained 1 base not matched to a gene. In DNA form, the CDR3 reads TGTGCCAGCAGCGTTAGCGGGGACTCCTACAATGAGCAGTTCTTC. It specifies CASSVSGDSYNEQFF.

J is TRBJ2-3 and V is TRBV7-8, with 7 positions matching TRBD2. CDR1 is SGHVS, CDR2 FQNEAQ, per germline. Trimming removed 5 bases from V and 0 bases from J; junction bases left unmatched: 11. CDR3 length equals 17 residues. In DNA, the CDR3 is TGTGCCAGCAGCCTCCTGGGGAGGGGCCCTAGCACAGATACGCAGTATTTT. This codes for CASSLLGRGPSTDTQYF.

The chain employs TRBV30 and TRBJ1-1; D gene uncertain. This CDR3 region has 12 residues. V was trimmed by 0 bases and J by 8 bases, leaving 10 bases between them. Germline assignment: CDR1 GTSNPN and CDR2 SVGIG (reference sequence). The CDR3 DNA is TGTGCCTGGAGTGTACGTGGAGGAGAAGCTTTCTTT. This encodes CAWSVRGGEAFF.

The chain links TRBV9 to TRBJ2-7; 9 bases map to TRBD2. V lost 3 bases, J lost 7 bases, and 17 bases stayed unmatched. This CDR3 has 17 residues. From germline, CDR1 is SGDLS and CDR2 YYNGEE. This chain's CDR3 is CASSASGTSPFYGEQYF. CDR3 bases: TGTGCCAGCAGCGCCTCCGGGACTAGCCCATTTTACGGTGAGCAGTACTTC.

The genes are TRBV2 and TRBJ1-1, with D possibly TRBD1 on 6 matching bases. Germline V gene data show CDR1 as SNHLY and CDR2 as FYNNEI. V lost 2 bases and J 7 bases, leaving 8 bases between the germline ends. The CDR3 loop spans 12 amino acids. CDR3 DNA sequence: TGTGCCAGCAGTGAAACAGGGAGTGAAGCTTTCTTT. Residues: CASSETGSEAFF.

This clone was observed a handful of times. The sample has other DNA sequences that encode this CDR3 too. This rearrangement joins TRBV13 to TRBJ2-7; 10 nucleotides align to TRBD2. CDR1 is PRHDT and CDR2 is FYEKMQ in the germline V gene (reference sequence). There are 14 residues in the CDR3. The V gene end was trimmed by 8 bases and the J gene end by 1 base; junction bases not matched to a gene: 5. The chain's CDR3 is CASSSSGGSYEQYF. The DNA of the CDR3 is TGTGCCAGCTCCTCTAGCGGGGGTTCCTACGAGCAGTACTTC. Full variable domain (remainder filled in from reference TRBV13 and TRBJ2-7): AAGVIQSPRHLIKEKRETATLKCYPIPRHDTVYWYQQGPGQDPQFLISFYEKMQSDKGSIPDRFSAQQFSDYHSELNMSSLELGDSALYFCASSSSGGSYEQYFGPGTRLTVT.

This clone was found a few times. The CDR3 DNA sequence: TGTGCCAGCTCACCAACAGGGGTTGGTACTGAAGCTTTCTTT. Translation gives CASSPTGVGTEAFF. The V call is TRBV18, the J call TRBJ1-1, with 7 bases identical to TRBD1. CDR1 and CDR2 from the germline V gene are KGHSH and LQKENI. V dropped 2 bases and J dropped 5; count of bases not matched to a gene: 5. This CDR3 region has 14 residues. The entire variable domain, with the rest obtained from reference TRBV18 and TRBJ1-1, is as follows: NAGVMQNPRHLVRRRGQEARLRCSPMKGHSHVYWYRQLPEEGLKFMVYLQKENIIDESGMPKERFSAEFPKEGPSILRIQQVVRGDSAAYFCASSPTGVGTEAFFGQGTRLTVV.

The chain uses TRBV14 and TRBJ1-2, with D unresolved. The CDR3 length is 14 residues. The V and J ends lost 0 bases and 5 bases respectively, with 10 bases between them. Germline V CDR1 and CDR2: SGHDN, FVKESK. CDR3 residues: CASSQEGAFYGYTF. The CDR3 coding sequence is TGTGCCAGCAGCCAAGAAGGAGCATTTTATGGCTACACCTTC.

The CDR3 region is CASSPSERGASHEQYF. The DNA for the CDR3 is TGCGCCAGCAGCCCGTCCGAGAGGGGGGCGAGCCACGAGCAGTACTTC. The chain joins TRBV5-1 to TRBJ2-7, with D tentatively TRBD1 or TRBD2 (6 bases each). Trimming took 4 bases from V and 5 from J, leaving 22 bases between them. This CDR3 comprises 16 residues. Germline-derived CDR1 and CDR2 are SGHRS and YFSETQ.

The rearrangement uses TRBV4-2 and TRBJ2-1, with a possible D match to TRBD1 (5 bases). The V and J ends lost 1 base and 3 bases respectively, with 10 bases between them. The CDR3 is made up of 15 amino acids. CDR1 LGHNA and CDR2 YNFKEQ come from the germline V gene. CDR3 sequence reads: CASSQAGLFYNEQFF. The CDR3 DNA reads as TGTGCCAGCAGCCAAGCAGGGTTGTTCTACAATGAGCAGTTCTTC.

V usage is TRBV10-3 and J usage is TRBJ1-2; D remains unclear. This CDR3 contains 14 residues. CDR1 and CDR2 (germline): ENHRY, SYGVKD. V was shortened by 6 bases and J by 3 bases, with 14 bases between the two germline ends. The CDR3 sequence: CAISPSRSDYGYTF. CDR3 sequence (DNA): TGTGCCATCAGCCCCTCCAGATCTGACTATGGCTACACCTTC.

The chain couples TRBV7-2 to TRBJ2-4, with a weak D call TRBD1 (6 bases). Germline CDR1 reads SGHTA; CDR2 reads FQGNSA. The length of the CDR3 is 15 residues. V was cut by 4 bases and J by 4 bases, with 14 bases left in between. The CDR3 nucleotides read TGTGCCAGCAGCTCACTCGGACAGCTTAAAAACATTCAGTACTTC. Translation: CASSSLGQLKNIQYF.

This clone appeared a few times. The chain recombines TRBV30 with TRBJ2-4, with D unresolved. The CDR3 is 16 residues long. Trimming took 3 bases from V and 0 from J, leaving 15 bases between them. Per the germline V gene, CDR1 is GTSNPN and CDR2 is SVGIG (reference sequence). The CDR3 sequence is CAWRTANYVAKNIQYF. The CDR3, as DNA: TGTGCCTGGAGGACCGCCAACTATGTAGCCAAAAACATTCAGTACTTC.

This clone was seen more than once but under ten times. The chain carries TRBV5-4 and TRBJ2-1, with 12 bases aligning to TRBD2. CDR3 length equals 18 residues. The J segment lost 2 bases and the V segment lost 1 base, leaving 7 bases of the junction unmatched. CDR1 is SGHNT, CDR2 YYREEE, per germline (reference sequence). The CDR3 DNA sequence: TGTGCCAGCAGCTTGTCGGCTAGCGGGGGGGCCCCCTACAATGAGCAGTTCTTC. It translates to CASSLSASGGAPYNEQFF.

This clone has just a few counts. The junction shows a germline mismatch at one end, possibly a read error. The chain employs TRBV4-2 and TRBJ2-5; a weak D match, TRBD1 (7 bases). From germline, CDR1 is LGHNA and CDR2 YNFKEQ. The CDR3 has 16 amino acids. The CDR3 protein is CASSQGVPTGRETQYF. The DNA for the CDR3 is TGTGCCAGCAGTCAAGGGGTTCCGACAGGGAGGGAGACCCAGTACTTC.

CDR3 in amino acids: CASSQEGRTPYNSPLHF. CDR3 nucleotides: TGTGCCAGCAGCCAAGAAGGGCGCACTCCCTATAATTCACCCCTCCACTTT. The chain combines TRBV4-2 with TRBJ1-6; D is undetermined. Trimming pared 0 bases from V and 2 bases from J, leaving 11 bases between. The CDR3 sequence is 17 residues long. From germline, CDR1 is LGHNA and CDR2 YNFKEQ.

This clone turned up a few times. This sequence joins TRBV18 and TRBJ1-5; D may be TRBD1 (5 bases). Trimming pared 3 bases from V and 0 bases from J, leaving 9 bases between. The CDR3 totals 15 residues. Germline V CDR1 and CDR2: KGHSH, LQKENI. The CDR3: CASSPTVDSNQPQHF. In DNA, the CDR3 is TGTGCCAGCTCACCGACAGTAGATAGCAATCAGCCCCAGCATTTT.

There are a few counts of this clone. This chain uses TRBV5-4 with TRBJ2-3, with a weak D call TRBD2 (6 bases). The CDR3 spans 14 residues. Deletions cut 0 bases from V and 5 bases from J, with 10 bases between. Germline V gives CDR1 SGHNT, CDR2 YYREEE (reference sequence). CDR3 sequence reads: CASSLDGGRDTQYF. For the CDR3, the DNA is TGTGCCAGCAGCTTGGACGGGGGTCGAGATACGCAGTATTTT. Drawing the rest from reference TRBV5-4 and TRBJ2-3, the complete variable domain is ETGVTQSPTHLIKTRGQQVTLRCSSQSGHNTVSWYQQALGQGPQFIFQYYREEENGRGNFPPRFSGLQFPNYSSELNVNALELDDSALYLCASSLDGGRDTQYFGPGTRLTVL.

A few counts support this clone. The V gene is TRBV7-2, the J gene TRBJ2-7, with a weak D call TRBD2 (5 bases). Germline CDR1 is SGHTA and CDR2 is FQGNSA. This CDR3 region has 14 residues. The V end was cut by 6 bases, the J end by 0 bases, with 12 bases between. The CDR3 DNA reads TGTGCCAGCAGGGACGGGAAAAGCTCCTACGAGCAGTACTTC. It codes for CASRDGKSSYEQYF.

The chain uses TRBV28 and TRBJ1-2; D remains unclear. Trimming pared 4 bases from V and 2 bases from J, leaving 14 bases between. The germline V gene encodes CDR1 MDHEN and CDR2 SYDVKM. This CDR3 contains 15 residues. The CDR3 region is CASSSRQLGNYGYTF. Here the CDR3 DNA reads TGTGCCAGCAGTTCCAGACAACTCGGCAACTATGGCTACACCTTC.